A single T cell receptor beta chain is shown here with its context. This entry comes from a study of blood T cell repertoires in COVID-19. Whole-study context: Acute-phase and convalescent COVID-19 samples originated in the United States, Italy and Spain. Sources were T cells, B-cell-depleted T cells, or PBMCs; the material itself was cDNA or gDNA.

Original processing notes: Reference gene primer amplification gave nucleated cell count estimates. Assay: immunoSEQ multiplex PCR; the TCRdb copy retains only in-frame clones and omits some. V, J and clone size are those of that table, while D and trimming were read from the DNA. The sample contains about 170,000 clones, 88% of which appear only once. The CDR3 has 17 amino acids. The germline gives CDR1 LGHNA, CDR2 YSLEER. V gave up 0 bases and J gave up 4 bases, with 18 bases separating them. V and J are TRBV4-3 and TRBJ1-1; D call uncertain. This TCR came from a man in his forties or fifties who had recovered from COVID-19. What was sequenced was peripheral blood. CDR3 loop: CASSQDPNSHLGTEAFF. The CDR3 DNA reads as TGCGCCAGCAGCCAAGATCCTAACAGCCACCTTGGCACTGAAGCTTTCTTT.